The 6 T cell receptor beta chains below come from one sample, sequenced in a study of shared clonotypes between healthy human individuals. Some clones are missing from TCRdb's copy, which holds only in-frame ones; the method was immunoSEQ multiplex PCR. This table holds some 980,000 clones, about 80% found once. The sequencing input was memory CD4+ T cells sorted from blood. The sample's subset: CD45RA-negative fraction. The receptor set was obtained from a man aged 18 to 30 in good health.

J is TRBJ1-1 and V is TRBV11-2; D unresolved. The V end was cut by 2 bases, the J end by 1 base, with 5 bases between. The germline V gene has CDR1 SGHAT and CDR2 FQNNGV. CDR3 length: 13 amino acids. In DNA form, the CDR3 reads TGTGCCAGCAGCTTACACACGAACACTGAAGCTTTCTTT. This codes for CASSLHTNTEAFF.

This clone appeared a single time. CDR3 residues: CASSEPGLAIYEQYF. CDR3 nucleotides: TGTGCCAGCAGCGAGCCGGGACTAGCTATCTACGAGCAGTACTTC. The genes are TRBV7-2 and TRBJ2-7, with 9 nucleotides matching TRBD2. Unmatched junction bases numbered 8, after V lost 5 bases and J lost 3 bases. The germline gives CDR1 SGHTA, CDR2 FQGNSA. The CDR3 is made up of 15 amino acids. The complete variable domain, with remaining parts taken from reference TRBV7-2 and TRBJ2-7, reads GAGVSQSPSNKVTEKGKDVELRCDPISGHTALYWYRQSLGQGLEFLIYFQGNSAPDKSGLPSDRFSAERTGGSVSTLTIQRTQQEDSAVYLCASSEPGLAIYEQYFGPGTRLTVT.

A note on this clone: At one end the junction does not follow the germline gene, possibly because of a read error. J is TRBJ2-2 and V is TRBV7-7; 15 positions match TRBD2. CDR1 is SSHAT and CDR2 is FNYEAQ in the germline V gene (reference sequence). The CDR3 is made up of 16 amino acids. This chain's CDR3 is CASTGLAGGLTGELFF. The CDR3, as DNA: TGTGCTAGCACGGGACTAGCGGGAGGCCTTACCGGGGAGCTGTTTTTT. The variable domain in full, with the rest retrieved from reference TRBV7-7 and TRBJ2-2, is GAGVSQSPRYKVTKRGQDVTLRCDPISSHATLYWYQQALGQGPEFLTYFNYEAQPDKSGLPSDRFSAERPEGSISTLTIQRTEQRDSAMYRCASTGLAGGLTGELFFGEGSRLTVL.

As for this clone: The sample holds other DNA sequences that translate to the same CDR3. The CDR3 sequence is CASSIAPGTGELFF. CDR3 nucleotide sequence: TGTGCCAGTAGTATCGCCCCGGGCACCGGGGAGCTGTTTTTT. The rearrangement joins TRBV19 to TRBJ2-2; the D is unclear. V gave up 3 bases and J gave up 4 bases, with 9 bases separating them. Germline V lookup: CDR1 LNHDA, CDR2 SQIVND (reference sequence). CDR3 length: 14 residues.

This clone has more than one count but fewer than ten. V usage is TRBV18 and J usage is TRBJ2-7; D might be TRBD2 (5 bases). Per the germline V gene, CDR1 is KGHSH and CDR2 is LQKENI. V lost 4 bases, J lost 1 base, and 8 bases lay in between. The CDR3 runs to 13 residues. The CDR3 protein is CASSLGDSYEQYF. The CDR3, as DNA: TGTGCCAGCTCACTCGGGGATTCCTACGAGCAGTACTTC. Supplemented by reference TRBV18 and TRBJ2-7, the full variable domain reads NAGVMQNPRHLVRRRGQEARLRCSPMKGHSHVYWYRQLPEEGLKFMVYLQKENIIDESGMPKERFSAEFPKEGPSILRIQQVVRGDSAAYFCASSLGDSYEQYFGPGTRLTVT.

The V and J genes are TRBV5-1 and TRBJ2-5; D may be TRBD1 (7 bases). Trimming removed 2 bases from V and 4 bases from J, with 18 bases in between. The CDR3 spans 16 residues. Germline CDR1 and CDR2: SGHRS and YFSETQ. CDR3 coding DNA: TGCGCCAGCAGCTTACGAATTGGAGGGGGCCCAGAGACCCAGTACTTC. This gives the protein CASSLRIGGGPETQYF.